Presented here are 13 T cell receptor beta chains from one specimen sequenced in a study of cytomegalovirus exposure and HLA in healthy donors. 60 Vbeta and 13 Jbeta primers were used in PCR. The protocol was immunoSEQ multiplex PCR, while the TCRdb copy is restricted to in-frame clones and leaves out a portion. Of approximately 150,000 clones detected, approximately 71% appear once; the ten largest clones hold over 9.5%. The specimen was PBMCs. Receptor source: a man aged 30 to 39 in good health and CMV-seropositive.

This clone showed up many times. The V gene is TRBV5-1, the J gene TRBJ1-2; 9 positions match TRBD1. V was clipped by 3 bases and J by 6 bases; unmatched bases: 9. Germline lookup yields CDR1 SGHRS and CDR2 YFSETQ. The CDR3 is 15 residues long. This chain's CDR3 is CASSSQGARFDGYTF. Here the CDR3 DNA reads TGCGCCAGCAGCTCACAGGGGGCCCGGTTCGATGGCTACACCTTC.

The chain couples TRBV4-1 to TRBJ2-7, with a tentative D call TRBD1 (5 bases). The length of the CDR3 is 14 residues. V shed 3 bases and J shed 0 bases, with 9 bases lying between them. Germline V gene data show CDR1 as MGHRA and CDR2 as YSYEKL. The CDR3 reads CASSQVTASYEQYF. CDR3 bases: TGCGCCAGCAGCCAGGTGACAGCCTCCTACGAGCAGTACTTC.

V gene TRBV7-9 combines with J gene TRBJ2-7; maybe TRBD2 (6 bases). Germline-derived CDR1 and CDR2 are SEHNR and FQNEAQ (reference sequence). The CDR3 consists of 14 residues. V gave up 1 base and J gave up 4 bases, with 11 bases separating them. The CDR3: CASSLEARGYEQYF. DNA of the CDR3: TGTGCCAGCAGCTTAGAGGCCCGGGGGTACGAGCAGTACTTC.

CDR3 protein: CASSLGLEGEQFF. CDR3 coding DNA: TGTGCCAGCAGCTTGGGGCTTGAAGGAGAGCAGTTCTTC. The V gene is TRBV2, the J gene TRBJ2-1, with a possible D match to TRBD1 (5 bases). The CDR3 consists of 13 residues. Germline V gene lookup returns CDR1 SNHLY and CDR2 FYNNEI. The V gene lost 6 bases and the J gene lost 10 bases, with 16 bases spanning the gap.

The chain couples TRBV7-9 to TRBJ1-1, with 9 bases identical to TRBD1. Germline V gene data show CDR1 as SEHNR and CDR2 as FQNEAQ (reference sequence). V lost 5 bases and J lost 4; bases outside the gene matches: 8. The CDR3 spans 15 residues. CDR3 sequence reads: CASSPGTGPTTEAFF. The DNA for the CDR3 is TGTGCCAGCAGCCCGGGGACAGGGCCCACCACTGAAGCTTTCTTT.

This clone turned up a few times. The chain is built from TRBV6-1 and TRBJ1-5; D gene ambiguous. The CDR3 spans 13 residues. Germline lookup yields CDR1 MNHNS and CDR2 SASEGT. Trimming pared 2 bases from V and 7 bases from J, leaving 9 bases between. The CDR3 protein is CASSEQSEQPQHF. CDR3 sequence (DNA): TGTGCCAGCAGTGAACAGTCGGAGCAGCCCCAGCATTTT.

In nucleotides, the CDR3 is TGTGCCAGCAGTGCCCCGACAGAGCAGTACTTC. The encoded protein is CASSAPTEQYF. This chain uses TRBV28 with TRBJ2-7; D unresolved. V lost 5 bases and J lost 7, with 9 bases in between. Germline V CDR1 and CDR2: MDHEN, SYDVKM. This CDR3 spans 11 amino acids.

The V and J genes are TRBV28 and TRBJ1-4, with D uncertain. Germline loops: CDR1 MDHEN, CDR2 SYDVKM. The CDR3 spans 10 residues. V lost 8 bases, J lost 6 bases, and 4 bases lay in between. CDR3 DNA: TGTGCCAGCCAGGATGAAAAACTGTTTTTT. Its translation: CASQDEKLFF.

The gene calls are TRBV4-1 and TRBJ1-2, with D perhaps TRBD1 (5 bases). V lost 0 bases and J 4 bases, leaving 12 bases between the germline ends. The germline gives CDR1 MGHRA, CDR2 YSYEKL. CDR3 length: 15 amino acids. Here the CDR3 reads CASSQDEQGSYGYTF. The CDR3 nucleotides read TGCGCCAGCAGCCAAGATGAGCAGGGATCCTATGGCTACACCTTC.

V and J are TRBV7-9 and TRBJ2-1, with 11 bases aligning to TRBD2. Germline assignment: CDR1 SEHNR and CDR2 FQNEAQ (reference sequence). The CDR3 length is 15 residues. The junction had 6 bases not matched to a gene; V was cut back by 5 bases and J by 6 bases. The CDR3 reads CASSHASGRSNEQFF. The CDR3 coding sequence is TGTGCCAGCAGCCATGCTAGCGGGAGGAGCAATGAGCAGTTCTTC.

The genes are TRBV28 and TRBJ2-5; a weak D match, TRBD2 (7 bases). Trimming cost V 5 bases and J 5 bases, with 18 bases left between them. The CDR3 has 15 residues. Germline V gene data show CDR1 as MDHEN and CDR2 as SYDVKM. In DNA form, the CDR3 reads TGTGCCAGCAGTCAACGGGGGGCGGGGAGTGAGACCCAGTACTTC. This sequence encodes CASSQRGAGSETQYF.

To note about this clone: This sample also contains other DNA sequences that code for the same CDR3. V is TRBV9 and J is TRBJ2-7; possible D gene TRBD2, 5 bases. Germline CDR1 SGDLS, CDR2 YYNGEE. The length of the CDR3 is 14 residues. Deletions cut 2 bases from V and 4 bases from J, with 13 bases between. CDR3 loop: CASSVSGRGYEQYF. CDR3 nucleotide sequence: TGTGCCAGCAGCGTGAGCGGAAGAGGTTACGAGCAGTACTTC.

V gene TRBV5-1 combines with J gene TRBJ1-2; tentatively, D is TRBD1 (6 bases). V gave up 8 bases and J gave up 8 bases, with 22 bases separating them. CDR1 and CDR2 from the germline V gene are SGHRS and YFSETQ. This CDR3 contains 14 residues. DNA for the CDR3: TGCGCCAGTGGGCCAGACAGGCCCATTGACGGCTACACCTTC. It is translated as CASGPDRPIDGYTF.